The TCR beta chain described here comes from a study of CD8 T cells in ankylosing spondylitis. Looked up from germline, CDR1 is LGHNA and CDR2 is YNFKEQ. This CDR3 has 15 amino acids. Unmatched junction bases numbered 6, after V lost 3 bases and J lost 4 bases. In this sample, this clonotype turned up a few times. The target antigen is unknown. Findings and limits, study-wide: Ankylosing spondylitis blood appeared to be characterized by a TCR beta motif of eight highly homologous variants. Disease-linked clones reportedly showed significant enrichment in matched ankylosing spondylitis synovial fluid. In the blood and synovial fluid of reactive arthritis, some motif variants had been previously reported.

Researchers built TCR beta libraries using quantitative 5'-RACE with molecular barcodes. From the 5' RACE reads, TCRdb called clonotypes with MiXCR, one entry per CDR3 protein. The repertoire holds around 320,000 distinct CDR3 sequences, with around 20% as singletons. The source material was blood, either unsorted or a sorted T cell fraction (not recorded which). The chain couples TRBV4-2 to TRBJ2-1; 7 nucleotides agree with TRBD2. The TCR originated in a female donor with ankylosing spondylitis or in good health (not recorded which). The CDR3 region has the DNA TGTGCCAGCAGCCAGGGGACTAACCTATACAATGAGCAGTTCTTC. It translates to CASSQGTNLYNEQFF.